The clone carrying this TCR beta chain was observed many times. Repertoires were generated with immunoSEQ multiplex PCR, while TCRdb's copy carries only in-frame clones and drops some. The data show 200,000 to 300,000 clones, 85% seen once. The CDR3 sequence is 14 residues long. V lost 9 bases, J lost 0 bases, and 5 bases stayed unmatched. Germline CDR1 reads LNHDA; CDR2 reads SQIVND (reference sequence). The record originates from a study of blood T cell repertoires in COVID-19. The chain uses TRBV19 and TRBJ1-2; 9 bases align to TRBD1. The sequence was obtained from a man aged 45-60 years with COVID-19, enrolled during active disease. Sequenced material: peripheral blood. The CDR3 DNA is TGTGCCAGCCGGGACAGGGATGCTAACTATGGCTACACCTTC. As protein: CASRDRDANYGYTF. Variable domain in full (rest from reference TRBV19 and TRBJ1-2): DGGITQSPKYLFRKEGQNVTLSCEQNLNHDAMYWYRQDPGQGLRLIYYSQIVNDFQKGDIAEGYSVSREKKESFPLTVTSAQKNPTAFYLCASRDRDANYGYTFGSGTRLTVV.